The 3 T cell receptor beta chains in this list originate from one sample, sequenced in a study of blood T cell repertoires in COVID-19. TCRdb's table, derived via immunoSEQ multiplex PCR, lists solely in-frame clones and lacks some. Counted here are about 270,000 clones, less than 85% occurring once; the ten biggest clones make up roughly 3.1%. Sequencing was performed on peripheral blood. Source of these receptors: a woman aged 18 to 35 with acute or convalescent COVID-19.

The chain links TRBV10-3 to TRBJ1-4; 9 bases fit TRBD1. The germline V gene has CDR1 ENHRY and CDR2 SYGVKD. The CDR3 extends over 15 amino acids. J gave up 4 bases and V 2 bases, and 2 bases lay outside the gene matches. CDR3 bases: TGTGCCATCAGTGAGGGACAGGGGATTAATGAAAAACTGTTTTTT. It is translated as CAISEGQGINEKLFF.

This clone was detected only once. The chain recombines TRBV7-9 with TRBJ1-2; D is ambiguous. V gave up 5 bases and J gave up 4 bases, with 8 bases separating them. Germline assignment: CDR1 SEHNR and CDR2 FQNEAQ (reference sequence). CDR3 length: 12 residues. The CDR3 protein is CASSHNIYGYTF. DNA for the CDR3: TGTGCCAGCAGCCACAACATCTATGGCTACACCTTC. The whole variable domain, remainder taken from reference TRBV7-9 and TRBJ1-2, is DTGVSQNPRHKITKRGQNVTFRCDPISEHNRLYWYRQTLGQGPEFLTYFQNEAQLEKSRLLSDRFSAERPKGSFSTLEIQRTEQGDSAMYLCASSHNIYGYTFGSGTRLTVV.

The rearrangement joins TRBV7-9 to TRBJ2-7; possibly TRBD1 for D (5 bases). Germline V gives CDR1 SEHNR, CDR2 FQNEAQ (reference sequence). This CDR3 is built from 13 residues. V lost 4 bases, J lost 2 bases, and 9 bases lay in between. This chain's CDR3 is CASSWTPAYEQYF. The CDR3 DNA sequence: TGTGCCAGCAGCTGGACACCAGCCTACGAGCAGTACTTC. Filled out from reference TRBV7-9 and TRBJ2-7, the complete variable domain reads DTGVSQNPRHKITKRGQNVTFRCDPISEHNRLYWYRQTLGQGPEFLTYFQNEAQLEKSRLLSDRFSAERPKGSFSTLEIQRTEQGDSAMYLCASSWTPAYEQYFGPGTRLTVT.